These 26 T cell receptor beta chains came from one sample sequenced in a study of tissue T cells after allogeneic stem cell transplantation. Using immunoSEQ multiplex PCR, the repertoire was profiled, and TCRdb retains in-frame clones only, with some absent. The data show over 45,000 clones, about three quarters seen once. The sequenced material came from sorted cells pooled from one or two spleens. The receptor set was obtained from a pool of C57BL/6 mice in good health.

This clone was counted a single time. The genes and germline here are from mouse. The read falls 1 residue short of the CDR3 end, and the missing part is taken from the germline J gene. The V and J genes are TRBV13-2 and TRBJ1-1; weak D call: TRBD1 (5 bases). Trimming removed 3 bases at V and 0 bases at J, with 9 bases between. Germline V gene lookup returns CDR1 NNHNN and CDR2 SYGAGS (reference sequence). The CDR3 is 14 residues long. CDR3 sequence reads: CASGGTNANTEVFF. The sequenced part of the CDR3 DNA is TGTGCCAGCGGTGGGACAAATGCAAACACAGAAGTCTTC.

This clone was found a few times. Any gene name here is a mouse gene name. The read halts 1 residue ahead of the CDR3 end, with the missing end drawn from the germline J gene. This chain uses TRBV4 with TRBJ2-7; TRBD1 aligns across 7 bases. Per germline, CDR1 LGHDT and CDR2 YNNKQL (reference sequence). V was pared by 3 bases and J by 0 bases, with 5 bases of the junction left unmatched. CDR3 size: 15 residues. The CDR3 DNA, read in part, is TGTGCCAGCAGCTACCCTCGACAGGGCTCCTATGAACAGTAC. Translated: CASSYPRQGSYEQY. The complete CDR3 reads CASSYPRQGSYEQYF.

Details on this clone: Gene names and germline match the mouse. The sequence runs out 1 residue before the end of the CDR3; the remainder is reconstructed from the germline J gene. The rearrangement joins TRBV13-2 to TRBJ2-7; 7 bases align to TRBD2. V gave up 2 bases and J gave up 0 bases; unmatched junction bases: 5. Germline loops: CDR1 NNHNN, CDR2 SYGAGS (reference sequence). The CDR3 consists of 15 residues. Partial CDR3 DNA: TGTGCCAGCGGTGAGGGGGGGGGTAGCTCCTATGAACAGTAC. It encodes CASGEGGGSSYEQY. The full CDR3 protein reads CASGEGGGSSYEQYF.

This clone was recorded only once. Each gene name is a mouse one. The CDR3 end falls 1 residue outside the read, so it is completed with the germline J gene. The chain recombines TRBV5 with TRBJ2-4; 8 nucleotides match TRBD2. Trimming removed 4 bases from V and 5 bases from J; junction bases left unmatched: 2. The length of the CDR3 is 13 residues. Germline CDR1 reads LGHNA; CDR2 reads YNLKQL (reference sequence). The covered CDR3 bases are TGTGCCAGCAGCCCAGGACTGGGAAACACCTTGTAC. This codes for CASSPGLGNTLY. The whole CDR3 sequence reads CASSPGLGNTLYF.

As to this clone: Mouse germline and gene names are used. The CDR3 end lies 1 residue beyond the end of the read and is filled in from the germline J gene. J is TRBJ1-5 and V is TRBV3; a possible D gene is TRBD1 (5 bases). Germline V CDR1 and CDR2: SNHLY, FYNGKV (reference sequence). V shed 1 base and J shed 0 bases, with 7 bases lying between them. This CDR3 is built from 15 residues. CDR3: CASSLEGYNNQAPLF. The CDR3 bases that were read are TGTGCCAGCAGCTTAGAGGGGTATAACAACCAGGCTCCGCTT.

In the case of this clone: Mouse germline and gene names are used. The read finishes 1 residue shy of the CDR3 end, and the germline J gene is used to complete it. This chain connects TRBV12-1 to TRBJ2-3; TRBD1 matches at 9 bases. The junction had 5 bases not matched to a gene; V was cut back by 2 bases and J by 3 bases. The CDR3 extends over 15 amino acids. Per germline, CDR1 SGHSN and CDR2 HYEKVE. The part of the CDR3 DNA that was read is TGTGCCAGCTCTCGGGTAGGGACAGGGGCAGAAACGCTGTAT. It translates to CASSRVGTGAETLY. In full, the CDR3 reads CASSRVGTGAETLYF.

This clone showed up just once. Mouse names are used for the genes. The read comes to an end 1 residue before the CDR3 does, leaving the germline J gene to fill in the end. This sequence joins TRBV4 and TRBJ2-5, with TRBD2 matching 8 bases. Germline V gene sequence: CDR1 LGHDT, CDR2 YNNKQL (reference sequence). V lost 4 bases to trimming and J lost 2 bases; unmatched junction nucleotides: 5. The CDR3 contains 15 residues. The DNA read from the CDR3 is TGTGCCAGCAGCTCCCACTGGGGGTTCCAAGACACCCAGTAC. Translating it yields CASSSHWGFQDTQY. The CDR3 as a whole reads CASSSHWGFQDTQYF. The whole variable domain, remainder taken from reference TRBV4 and TRBJ2-5, is ETAVFQTPNYHVTQVGNEVSFNCKQTLGHDTMYWYKQDSKKLLKIMFSYNNKQLIVNETVPRRFSPQSSDKAHLNLRIKSVEPEDSAVYLCASSSHWGFQDTQYFGPGTRLLVL.

This clone came up a few times. Mouse germline and gene names are used. From the germline J gene comes the end of the CDR3, since the read stops 1 residue before it. The chain is built from TRBV5 and TRBJ2-7, with a tentative D call TRBD2 (6 bases). The CDR3 extends over 12 amino acids. Germline-derived CDR1 and CDR2 are LGHNA and YNLKQL (reference sequence). V lost 4 bases and J 4 bases, leaving 8 bases between the germline ends. CDR3 protein: CASSPTGYEQYF. CDR3 DNA, as far as it was read: TGTGCCAGCAGCCCCACTGGGTATGAACAGTAC.

This clone has only one observation. Each gene name is a mouse one. The read halts 1 residue ahead of the CDR3 end, with the missing end drawn from the germline J gene. The J gene is TRBJ2-4, the V gene TRBV13-2; the D gene could be TRBD1 or TRBD2 (5 bases each). CDR1 NNHNN and CDR2 SYGAGS come from the germline V gene (reference sequence). V gave up 0 bases and J gave up 6 bases, with 11 bases separating them. CDR3 size: 14 residues. CDR3 residues: CASGDAGTANTLYF. Incomplete CDR3 DNA: TGTGCCAGCGGTGATGCTGGGACGGCCAACACCTTGTAC.

About this clone itself: The listed genes are named as in mouse. The CDR3 end lies 1 residue beyond the end of the read and is filled in from the germline J gene. The rearrangement uses TRBV17 and TRBJ2-7; 9 bases align to TRBD1. The ends lost 6 bases at V and 4 bases at J; junction bases unmatched: 4. Germline-derived CDR1 and CDR2 are MNHDT and YYDKIL. The CDR3 contains 13 residues. CDR3: CASSTGTGYEQYF. The covered CDR3 bases are TGTGCTAGCAGCACCGGGACAGGGTATGAACAGTAC.

With regard to this clone: Genes and germline come from the mouse. The read gets to within 1 residue of the CDR3 end, and the germline J gene fills in the rest. The chain couples TRBV13-1 to TRBJ1-4, with D hard to call. Germline V gene data show CDR1 as NSHNY and CDR2 as SYGAGN. The CDR3 is made up of 14 amino acids. V was cut by 5 bases and J by 0 bases, with 8 bases left in between. CDR3 loop: CASRAMISNERLFF. The sequenced CDR3 bases are TGTGCCAGCAGGGCAATGATTTCCAACGAAAGATTATTT.

As for this clone: Germline and genes here are mouse. The read ends 1 residue shy of where the CDR3 ends; the end is completed using the germline J gene. V is TRBV14 and J is TRBJ2-5; TRBD1 matches 9 bases. Trimming took 1 base from V and 7 from J; bases not matched to a gene: 4. The CDR3 length is 14 residues. CDR1 is SGHDT, CDR2 FRDEAV, per germline. CDR3 in amino acids: CASSFTGGRYTQYF. Incomplete CDR3 DNA: TGTGCCAGCAGTTTCACAGGGGGCAGGTACACCCAGTAC.

With regard to this clone: The genes and germline here are from mouse. The sequenced fragment ends 1 residue before the CDR3 boundary, so the rest is inferred from the germline J gene. The chain is built from TRBV13-3 and TRBJ2-7; 10 bases align to TRBD2. V shed 1 base, J shed 4 bases, and the junction held 2 bases outside the gene matches. The germline V gene encodes CDR1 NNHDY and CDR2 SYVADS. The CDR3 has 14 residues. The CDR3 bases that were read are TGTGCCAGCAGTGATCGGACTGGGGGTTATGAACAGTAC. Translated, it gives CASSDRTGGYEQY. The whole CDR3 region reads CASSDRTGGYEQYF.

In regard to this clone: These gene names are mouse names. The read halts 1 residue ahead of the CDR3 end, with the missing end drawn from the germline J gene. This rearrangement joins TRBV29 to TRBJ1-2; 7 bases fit TRBD1. The length of the CDR3 is 13 residues. Germline-derived CDR1 and CDR2 are MSHET and SYDVDS. V was pared by 6 bases and J by 2 bases, with 3 bases of the junction left unmatched. The CDR3 DNA, read in part, is TGTGCTAGCAGGCCGGGACAGAACTCCGACTACACC. It translates to CASRPGQNSDYT. From start to end, the CDR3 is CASRPGQNSDYTF.

This clone was observed a single time. Mouse gene names and germline throughout. The observed sequence ends 1 residue before the CDR3 terminus, with the missing tail filled in from the germline J gene. The chain uses TRBV15 and TRBJ2-5, with D perhaps matching TRBD1 (5 bases). V was pared by 10 bases and J by 3 bases, with 8 bases between. Germline V gene data show CDR1 as SGHND and CDR2 as FRSKSL. This CDR3 contains 11 residues. CDR3 region: CAKEGQDTQYF. The sequenced part of the CDR3 DNA is TGTGCCAAAGAGGGGCAAGACACCCAGTAC. The full variable domain, with the rest looked up from reference TRBV15 and TRBJ2-5, is DAGVTQTPRHEVAEKGQTIILKCEPVSGHNDLFWYRQTKIQGLELLSYFRSKSLMEDGGAFKDRFKAEMLNSSFSTLKIQPTEPKDSAVYLCAKEGQDTQYFGPGTRLLVL.

Comment on this clone: Gene names and germline match the mouse. The read terminates 1 residue before the CDR3 end, so the remaining end is supplied by the germline J gene. The V and J genes are TRBV16 and TRBJ1-4; no firm D call. The CDR3 is 14 amino acids. The V end was cut by 5 bases, the J end by 0 bases, with 7 bases between. Germline CDR1 reads SGHSA; CDR2 reads FRNQAP. CDR3 DNA, as far as it was read: TGTGCAAGCAGCAACAAAATTTCCAACGAAAGATTATTT. This translates into CASSNKISNERLF. The whole CDR3 reads CASSNKISNERLFF.

A word on this clone: Mouse gene names and germline throughout. The DNA ends 1 residue before the CDR3 does, and the rest of the CDR3 is filled in from the germline J gene. The J gene is TRBJ2-1, the V gene TRBV31; 10 bases are shared with TRBD1. The CDR3 runs 14 residues. CDR1 and CDR2 (germline): GKSSPN, SITVG. Trimming took 0 bases from V and 5 from J; bases not matched to a gene: 1. The CDR3 is CAWSLGQGDAEQFF. The sequenced part of the CDR3 DNA is TGTGCCTGGAGTCTTGGACAGGGGGATGCTGAGCAGTTC.

As regards this clone: Each gene name is a mouse one. The read is 1 residue too short to cover the CDR3 end, so that end is filled in from the germline J gene. The rearrangement joins TRBV5 to TRBJ2-7; 8 bases agree with TRBD2. With 6 bases clipped from V and 0 bases from J, the junction kept 4 bases outside the gene matches. The CDR3 loop spans 14 amino acids. CDR1 LGHNA and CDR2 YNLKQL come from the germline V gene (reference sequence). CDR3 in amino acids: CASRHWGSSYEQYF. The CDR3 bases that were read are TGTGCCAGCAGGCACTGGGGGAGCTCCTATGAACAGTAC.

A word on this clone: The genes and germline here are from mouse. The part of the CDR3 DNA that was read is TGTGCCAGCAGTTGTCGACGGGACTGGAGATATGAACAGTAC. Protein product: CASSCRRDWRYEQY. In full, the CDR3 is CASSCRRDWRYEQYF. This chain joins TRBV22 and TRBJ2-7; the tabulated D call, TRBD2, remains unverified against the DNA. The read ends 1 residue before the CDR3 terminus; that terminus is restored from the germline J gene. TRBV22 is deemed a pseudogene. The CDR3 runs 15 residues.

Comments on this clone: The listed genes are named as in mouse. The CDR3 goes on 1 residue after the read ends, and that part is filled in from the germline J gene. The chain uses TRBV16 and TRBJ2-4; tentatively, D is TRBD2 (5 bases). Trimming stripped 2 bases from V and 7 bases from J, with 7 bases between. Germline V gene data show CDR1 as SGHSA and CDR2 as FRNQAP. The CDR3 is 12 residues long. The sequenced CDR3 bases are TGTGCAAGCAGCTTACTGGGAGACACCTTGTAC. Its protein is CASSLLGDTLY. The complete CDR3 protein is CASSLLGDTLYF.

This clone was seen more than once but under ten times. Gene names follow the mouse nomenclature. Coverage ceases 1 residue before the CDR3 finishes, and the germline J gene fills in the end. The identical CDR3 is also encoded by other nucleotide sequences in the sample. V gene TRBV13-2 combines with J gene TRBJ2-7; D ambiguous. Trimming left V 2 bases short and J 4 bases short, with 4 bases between. The germline V gene encodes CDR1 NNHNN and CDR2 SYGAGS (reference sequence). This CDR3 is built from 11 residues. This CDR3 reads CASGDKYEQYF. Partial CDR3 DNA: TGTGCCAGCGGTGACAAGTATGAACAGTAC.

About this clone itself: The gene names given are mouse names. The read ends 1 residue before the CDR3 terminus; that terminus is restored from the germline J gene. V is TRBV26 and J is TRBJ1-1, with D uncertain. In germline, CDR1 is KGHPV, CDR2 FQNQEV (reference sequence). Trimming removed 3 bases from V and 1 base from J, with 6 bases in between. This CDR3 has 13 amino acids. The CDR3 bases that were read are TGTGCCAGCAGTCTAAACAGAAACACAGAAGTCTTC. This codes for CASSLNRNTEVF. The whole CDR3 protein is CASSLNRNTEVFF. The complete variable domain, with remaining parts taken from reference TRBV26 and TRBJ1-1, reads NSKVIQTPRYLVKGQGQKAKMRCIPEKGHPVVFWYQQNKNNEFKFLINFQNQEVLQQIDMTEKRFSAECPSNSPCSLEIQSSEAGDSALYLCASSLNRNTEVFFGKGTRLTVV.

As for this clone: These gene names are mouse names. CDR3 protein: CAWNPRDWGGEQYF. The sequenced part of the CDR3 DNA is TGTGCCTGGAATCCCCGGGACTGGGGGGGTGAACAGTAC. The V call is TRBV31, the J call TRBJ2-7; 13 nucleotides align to TRBD2. The read ends 1 residue early relative to the CDR3; the germline J gene fills the gap. Germline CDR1 GKSSPN, CDR2 SITVG. V dropped 4 bases and J dropped 6; count of bases not matched to a gene: 6. The CDR3 runs 14 residues.

With regard to this clone: Gene labels here are mouse ones. Read data end 1 residue before the CDR3 end; the end is taken from the germline J gene. The chain uses TRBV16 and TRBJ2-7, with 9 bases identical to TRBD1. The CDR3 runs 14 residues. J was trimmed by 3 bases and V by 4 bases; bases with no gene match: 4. The germline V gene has CDR1 SGHSA and CDR2 FRNQAP. This CDR3 reads CASSSDRGVYEQYF. Incomplete CDR3 DNA: TGTGCAAGCAGCTCCGACAGGGGGGTCTATGAACAGTAC.

This clone was seen just once. Gene labels here are mouse ones. The read terminates 1 residue before the CDR3 end, so the remaining end is supplied by the germline J gene. The chain recombines TRBV29 with TRBJ2-5; maybe TRBD2 (7 bases). The CDR3 has 16 amino acids. Trimming cost V 3 bases and J 0 bases, with 13 bases left between them. CDR1 and CDR2 from the germline V gene are MSHET and SYDVDS. The CDR3 sequence is CASSLVWGLNQDTQYF. The part of the CDR3 DNA that was read is TGTGCTAGCAGTTTGGTCTGGGGGCTTAACCAAGACACCCAGTAC. Using reference TRBV29 and TRBJ2-5 for the parts outside the CDR3, the full variable domain is DMKVTQMPRYLIKRMGENVLLECGQDMSHETMYWYRQDPGLGLQLIYISYDVDSNSEGDIPKGYRVSRKKREHFSLILDSAKTNQTSVYFCASSLVWGLNQDTQYFGPGTRLLVL.

Note on this clone: Gene and germline names: mouse. The CDR3 end lies 1 residue beyond the end of the read and is filled in from the germline J gene. The chain uses TRBV12-1 and TRBJ2-5, with 8 positions matching TRBD2. Trimming cost V 1 base and J 6 bases; bases outside gene matches: 2. The germline V gene encodes CDR1 SGHSN and CDR2 HYEKVE. This CDR3 comprises 13 residues. The CDR3 sequence is CASSLGLVDTQYF. Partial CDR3 DNA: TGTGCCAGCTCTCTGGGACTGGTGGACACCCAGTAC. The variable domain in full, completed from reference TRBV12-1 and TRBJ2-5, reads DSGVVQSPRHIIKEKGGRSVLTCIPISGHSNVVWYQQTLGKELKFLIQHYEKVERDKGFLPSRFSVQQFDDYHSEMNMSALELEDSAMYFCASSLGLVDTQYFGPGTRLLVL.